These 31 T cell receptor beta chains were all obtained from the same sample, sequenced in a study of T cell responses to AZD1222 COVID-19 vaccine. Sequencing used immunoSEQ multiplex PCR; TCRdb keeps in-frame clones, though not all of them. The sample lists 150,000 or so clones; 85% to 95% were seen once. The sample was peripheral blood, taken 28 days after the second AZD1222 dose. The receptor set was obtained from an adult who received the AZD1222 COVID-19 vaccine.

The chain joins TRBV10-2 to TRBJ2-1; tentatively, D is TRBD2 (5 bases). Germline CDR1 is WSHSY and CDR2 is SAAADI. Trimming pared 6 bases from V and 3 bases from J, leaving 15 bases between. CDR3 size: 15 residues. For the CDR3, the DNA is TGCGCCAGCAGACCCGGACTGGAGTACTACAATGAGCAGTTCTTC. This encodes CASRPGLEYYNEQFF.

The J gene is TRBJ2-5, the V gene TRBV28, with D perhaps TRBD2 (6 bases). This CDR3 has 14 amino acids. CDR1 MDHEN and CDR2 SYDVKM come from the germline V gene. V was cut by 6 bases and J by 6 bases, with 17 bases left in between. CDR3 residues: CASRTGTPGKTQYF. CDR3 in DNA: TGTGCCAGCAGGACCGGGACTCCGGGCAAGACCCAGTACTTC.

The chain recombines TRBV19 with TRBJ1-1; the match to TRBD1 covers 9 bases. The CDR3 length is 14 residues. The J segment lost 5 bases and the V segment lost 6 bases, leaving 7 bases of the junction unmatched. The V gene's germline CDR1 is LNHDA and CDR2 SQIVND (reference sequence). CDR3 nucleotides: TGTGCCAGTAGAGACAGGGGGATAGGTACTGAAGCTTTCTTT. It specifies CASRDRGIGTEAFF.

The chain couples TRBV2 to TRBJ1-1; 10 bases are shared with TRBD1. V shed 8 bases, J shed 4 bases, and the junction held 1 base outside the gene matches. This CDR3 contains 12 residues. Germline V gives CDR1 SNHLY, CDR2 FYNNEI. In nucleotides, the CDR3 is TGTGCCAGCGGGGACAGGGGCACTGAAGCTTTCTTT. Residues: CASGDRGTEAFF.

The chain recombines TRBV4-1 with TRBJ1-5; a possible D gene is TRBD1 (5 bases). The CDR3 has 15 amino acids. Trimming shortened V by 3 bases and J by 5 bases, and 14 bases separated the two germline ends. Germline V gene lookup returns CDR1 MGHRA and CDR2 YSYEKL. CDR3 DNA sequence: TGCGCCAGCAGCCAGGTTACCAGGGCGGATCAGCCCCAGCATTTT. This encodes CASSQVTRADQPQHF.

This sequence joins TRBV27 and TRBJ1-2, with a tentative D call TRBD1 (6 bases). Trimming shortened V by 7 bases and J by 2 bases, and 29 bases separated the two germline ends. The germline gives CDR1 MNHEY, CDR2 SMNVEV (reference sequence). The CDR3 totals 19 residues. The CDR3 region is CASTQFFGRTAPLNYGYTF. In DNA form, the CDR3 reads TGTGCCAGCACCCAATTCTTCGGTCGGACAGCCCCACTAAACTATGGCTACACCTTC.

The chain joins TRBV7-9 to TRBJ2-4; the D call may be TRBD1 or TRBD2 (7 bases each). Trimming removed 5 bases from V and 3 bases from J, with 14 bases in between. Per germline, CDR1 SEHNR and CDR2 FQNEAQ (reference sequence). The length of the CDR3 is 15 residues. The CDR3 reads CASSHRGGGKNIQYF. As DNA, the CDR3 is TGTGCCAGCAGCCACAGGGGCGGGGGCAAAAACATTCAGTACTTC.

The rearrangement uses TRBV11-2 and TRBJ1-1; D remains unclear. Germline loops: CDR1 SGHAT, CDR2 FQNNGV. The CDR3 runs 14 residues. With 2 bases removed from V and 1 base from J, the gap between germline ends came to 8 bases. CDR3 in DNA: TGTGCCAGCAGCTTAATCCTGGAGAACACTGAAGCTTTCTTT. Protein sequence: CASSLILENTEAFF.

The chain joins TRBV30 to TRBJ2-7; TRBD1 aligns across 7 bases. The V gene end was trimmed by 1 base and the J gene end by 6 bases; junction bases not matched to a gene: 6. The germline V gene encodes CDR1 GTSNPN and CDR2 SVGIG (reference sequence). This CDR3 has 13 residues. The CDR3 DNA sequence: TGTGCCTGGAGTGGGCAAAGGGGGCTCGAGCAGTACTTC. Amino acids: CAWSGQRGLEQYF. Full variable domain (rest looked up from reference TRBV30 and TRBJ2-7): SQTIHQWPATLVQPVGSPLSLECTVEGTSNPNLYWYRQAAGRGLQLLFYSVGIGQISSEVPQNLSASRPQDRQFILSSKKLLLSDSGFYLCAWSGQRGLEQYFGPGTRLTVT.

This clone was seen just once. The CDR3 bases are TGCGCCAGCAGACCACGGGACACCGGGGAGCTGTTTTTT. Translated, it gives CASRPRDTGELFF. The chain carries TRBV5-1 and TRBJ2-2; unclear D gene. CDR1 is SGHRS, CDR2 YFSETQ, per germline. Trimming stripped 5 bases from V and 3 bases from J, with 8 bases between. The length of the CDR3 is 13 residues.

The CDR3 DNA reads TGTGCCAGCAGCTTTATTCGCGACGAGCAGTACTTC. Protein sequence: CASSFIRDEQYF. The chain employs TRBV7-9 and TRBJ2-7, with D hard to call. The CDR3 length is 12 residues. V dropped 3 bases and J dropped 5 bases, with 8 bases sitting between them. In germline, CDR1 is SEHNR, CDR2 FQNEAQ (reference sequence). Full variable domain (outside the CDR3, taken from reference TRBV7-9 and TRBJ2-7): DTGVSQNPRHKITKRGQNVTFRCDPISEHNRLYWYRQTLGQGPEFLTYFQNEAQLEKSRLLSDRFSAERPKGSFSTLEIQRTEQGDSAMYLCASSFIRDEQYFGPGTRLTVT.

The CDR3 here is CASSSTPGAGETQYF. CDR3 in DNA: TGTGCCAGCAGCTCGACTCCAGGGGCCGGAGAGACCCAGTACTTC. The chain has TRBV9 and TRBJ2-5, with D possibly matching TRBD1 (6 bases). CDR3 length: 15 amino acids. Trimming took off 4 bases at V and 4 bases at J, with 17 bases between the two ends. Germline CDR1 SGDLS, CDR2 YYNGEE. Full variable domain (remainder filled in from reference TRBV9 and TRBJ2-5): DSGVTQTPKHLITATGQRVTLRCSPRSGDLSVYWYQQSLDQGLQFLIQYYNGEERAKGNILERFSAQQFPDLHSELNLSSLELGDSALYFCASSSTPGAGETQYFGPGTRLLVL.

The count of this clone is one. This chain links TRBV5-6 with TRBJ1-2; D unresolved. V shed 4 bases and J shed 0 bases, with 16 bases lying between them. The CDR3 is made up of 16 amino acids. The germline V gene encodes CDR1 SGHDT and CDR2 YYEEEE. The CDR3 nucleotides read TGTGCCAGCAGCCTCATCCCCGGTGAATCTAACTATGGCTACACCTTC. Residues: CASSLIPGESNYGYTF.

The V and J genes are TRBV4-2 and TRBJ2-7, with 9 bases fitting TRBD2. V shed 1 base, J shed 1 base, and the junction held 5 bases outside the gene matches. The V gene's germline CDR1 is LGHNA and CDR2 YNFKEQ. There are 16 residues in the CDR3. The CDR3 reads CASSQGPAGGSYEQYF. The CDR3 DNA reads as TGTGCCAGCAGCCAAGGACCCGCGGGAGGGTCCTACGAGCAGTACTTC.

V gene TRBV27 combines with J gene TRBJ1-2, with a possible D match to TRBD1 (6 bases). There are 14 residues in the CDR3. Trimming shortened V by 10 bases and J by 2 bases, and 17 bases separated the two germline ends. Germline CDR1 MNHEY, CDR2 SMNVEV (reference sequence). The CDR3 here is CATINRVPNYGYTF. The CDR3 DNA follows: TGTGCCACCATTAACAGGGTTCCGAACTATGGCTACACCTTC.

The chain couples TRBV28 to TRBJ1-3; 8 bases are a match to TRBD1. Germline CDR1 MDHEN, CDR2 SYDVKM. This CDR3 spans 15 amino acids. Trimming took 5 bases from V and 2 from J; bases not matched to a gene: 5. The CDR3 reads CASSMQGAAGNTIYF. CDR3 nucleotide sequence: TGTGCCAGCAGTATGCAGGGGGCTGCTGGAAACACCATATATTTT.

A single count supports this clone. V is TRBV9 and J is TRBJ2-1; 10 nucleotides match TRBD2. The germline V gene encodes CDR1 SGDLS and CDR2 YYNGEE. The junction had 13 bases not matched to a gene; V was cut back by 0 bases and J by 7 bases. The CDR3 has 18 amino acids. CDR3 nucleotide sequence: TGTGCCAGCAGCGTAGGGTTTGAGCGAGCGGGAGGGGGTAATGAGCAGTTCTTC. This gives the protein CASSVGFERAGGGNEQFF. Complete variable domain (other parts from reference TRBV9 and TRBJ2-1): DSGVTQTPKHLITATGQRVTLRCSPRSGDLSVYWYQQSLDQGLQFLIQYYNGEERAKGNILERFSAQQFPDLHSELNLSSLELGDSALYFCASSVGFERAGGGNEQFFGPGTRLTVL.

V gene TRBV27 combines with J gene TRBJ2-2; no clear D gene. V was shortened by 4 bases and J by 5 bases, with 5 bases between the two germline ends. Germline assignment: CDR1 MNHEY and CDR2 SMNVEV (reference sequence). The CDR3 covers 12 residues. DNA of the CDR3: TGTGCCAGCAGTTCCGGAACCGGGGAGCTGTTTTTT. This translates into CASSSGTGELFF.

This chain joins TRBV7-2 and TRBJ1-5; D perhaps matches TRBD1 (6 bases). The V end lost 0 bases, the J end lost 6 bases, and 12 bases lay between the germline ends. The germline V gene has CDR1 SGHTA and CDR2 FQGNSA. The length of the CDR3 is 15 residues. The CDR3 DNA sequence: TGTGCCAGCAGCTTAGCGGGGGGGGCTGCTCAGCCCCAGCATTTT. It codes for CASSLAGGAAQPQHF.

This chain uses TRBV7-9 with TRBJ1-5; tentatively, D is TRBD1 (5 bases). The germline CDR1 and CDR2 sequences are SEHNR and FQNEAQ (reference sequence). The germline V and J ends were trimmed by 3 bases and 6 bases, with 9 bases remaining between them. The CDR3 runs to 13 residues. The DNA for the CDR3 is TGTGCCAGCAGCTTGGGGGGTGGTCAGCCCCAGCATTTT. This gives the protein CASSLGGGQPQHF.

This clone was recorded once. The chain links TRBV18 to TRBJ1-6, with D possibly being TRBD1 (5 bases). Trimming pared 2 bases from V and 7 bases from J, leaving 12 bases between. Germline CDR1 and CDR2: KGHSH and LQKENI. The CDR3 covers 15 residues. The DNA of the CDR3 is TGTGCCAGCTCACCAGAATCAGGGAAGAATTCACCCCTCCACTTT. Its protein product is CASSPESGKNSPLHF.

This sequence joins TRBV19 and TRBJ1-1; D may be TRBD1 (6 bases). V lost 7 bases, J lost 5 bases, and 20 bases lay in between. CDR1 and CDR2 from the germline V gene are LNHDA and SQIVND (reference sequence). The CDR3 runs to 15 residues. The chain's CDR3 is CASKVLQARGTEAFF. The CDR3 region has the DNA TGTGCCAGTAAAGTTCTACAGGCAAGGGGGACTGAAGCTTTCTTT.

The chain uses TRBV27 and TRBJ1-1, with 7 bases that match TRBD1. This CDR3 has 13 amino acids. CDR1 and CDR2 (germline): MNHEY, SMNVEV (reference sequence). Trimming took 5 bases from V and 3 from J; bases not matched to a gene: 3. CDR3 sequence reads: CASSLTGDTEAFF. DNA of the CDR3: TGTGCCAGCAGTCTCACAGGGGACACTGAAGCTTTCTTT.

This clone was recorded a few times. This sequence joins TRBV27 and TRBJ1-5, with a tentative D call TRBD1 (5 bases). CDR3 length: 14 amino acids. V shed 3 bases and J shed 4 bases, with 10 bases lying between them. Germline V CDR1 and CDR2: MNHEY, SMNVEV (reference sequence). The CDR3 DNA is TGTGCCAGCAGTTTTGTGGGGGTAAATCAGCCCCAGCATTTT. Amino acids: CASSFVGVNQPQHF.

V and J are TRBV7-3 and TRBJ2-1, with TRBD2 matching 16 bases. The germline V gene has CDR1 SGHTA and CDR2 FQGTGA. This CDR3 comprises 18 residues. J gave up 0 bases and V 4 bases, and 3 bases lay outside the gene matches. This CDR3 is CASSSGTSGRDSYNEQFF. CDR3 sequence (DNA): TGTGCCAGCAGCTCAGGGACTAGCGGGAGGGACTCCTACAATGAGCAGTTCTTC.

J is TRBJ1-3 and V is TRBV28, with D perhaps TRBD1 (6 bases). V gave up 6 bases and J gave up 4 bases, with 13 bases separating them. From germline, CDR1 is MDHEN and CDR2 SYDVKM. This CDR3 region has 14 residues. The CDR3 DNA is TGTGCCAGCAGACGAGGGGGATCGGGAAACACCATATATTTT. This encodes CASRRGGSGNTIYF.

The chain carries TRBV9 and TRBJ1-1; D ambiguous. Per germline, CDR1 SGDLS and CDR2 YYNGEE. Trimming pared 3 bases from V and 1 base from J, leaving 13 bases between. The CDR3 consists of 15 residues. CDR3 sequence (DNA): TGTGCCAGCAGCGCGGGGTCCCTGCCGAACACTGAAGCTTTCTTT. Protein: CASSAGSLPNTEAFF.

The rearrangement uses TRBV14 and TRBJ2-3; maybe TRBD1 (6 bases). The V gene lost 3 bases and the J gene lost 1 base, with 11 bases spanning the gap. Per germline, CDR1 SGHDN and CDR2 FVKESK. The CDR3 covers 15 residues. Written as DNA, the CDR3 is TGTGCCAGCAGCCAGGACAGAACCCGCACAGATACGCAGTATTTT. Encoded protein: CASSQDRTRTDTQYF.

V usage is TRBV11-3 and J usage is TRBJ1-6; no clear D. Trimming removed 2 bases at V and 8 bases at J, with 7 bases between. Per the germline V gene, CDR1 is SGHNT and CDR2 is YENEEA. This CDR3 is built from 13 residues. The CDR3 DNA follows: TGTGCCAGCAGCTTATTATGGGATTCACCCCTCCACTTT. Protein: CASSLLWDSPLHF.

The rearrangement joins TRBV7-3 to TRBJ2-1; D tentatively reads TRBD1 or TRBD2 (6 bases each). Between the trimmed V and J ends, which lost 2 bases and 4 bases, there was a span of 15 bases. This CDR3 is built from 16 residues. Germline V gives CDR1 SGHTA, CDR2 FQGTGA. CDR3: CASSLGGGSQYNEQFF. Here the CDR3 DNA reads TGTGCCAGCAGCTTAGGAGGGGGATCTCAATACAATGAGCAGTTCTTC.

The gene calls are TRBV18 and TRBJ1-1; a weak D match, TRBD1 (6 bases). This CDR3 spans 13 amino acids. Germline V gives CDR1 KGHSH, CDR2 LQKENI. Deletions cut 5 bases from V and 3 bases from J, with 10 bases between. CDR3 residues: CASSLGGDTEAFF. As DNA, the CDR3 is TGTGCCAGCTCATTAGGGGGAGACACTGAAGCTTTCTTT.